The rows below give T cell receptor beta chains drawn from one sample of a study of blood T cell repertoires in COVID-19. Sequenced by immunoSEQ multiplex PCR; TCRdb stores in-frame clones only, minus some. Altogether a few hundred thousand clones are present, more than 75% being singletons, with the ten largest covering roughly 7.1%. The sample taken for sequencing was peripheral blood. These TCRs come from a woman between 45 and 60 years old who had recovered from COVID-19. Each CDR3 is given with its conserved first and last residue. D genes are given only for firm matches. Expanded clones are given a class, and other clones once, few, many or no size at all.

>TRBD1|TRBV6-5|NA|TRBJ1-3
CASSFDRASGNTIYF
TGTGCCAGCAGTTTTGACAGGGCCTCTGGAAACACCATATATTTT
>TRBD1|TRBV28|NA|TRBJ2-6
CAASGQASPGANVLTF
TGTGCCGCTTCGGGACAGGCCTCCCCTGGGGCCAACGTCCTGACTTTC
>TRBD2|TRBV27|NA|TRBJ2-1
CASSSWTSRNEQFF
TGTGCCAGCAGTTCCTGGACTAGCCGAAATGAGCAGTTCTTC
>NA|TRBV5-6|many|TRBJ1-2
CASSAHNFRGYGYTF
TGTGCCAGCAGCGCACACAATTTCAGGGGCTATGGCTACACCTTC
>TRBD1|TRBV11-2|once|TRBJ2-2
CASSLYLQGAVSGELFF
TGTGCCAGCAGCCTTTATCTCCAGGGGGCTGTTTCCGGGGAGCTGTTTTTT
>NA|TRBV30|NA|TRBJ1-1
CAFSRIVMGTEAFF
TGTGCCTTTTCCAGGATCGTTATGGGTACTGAAGCTTTCTTT
>TRBD1|TRBV29-1|NA|TRBJ2-6
CSVEHRDRASGANVLTF
TGCAGCGTTGAACATCGGGACAGGGCCTCTGGGGCCAACGTCCTGACTTTC
>TRBD1|TRBV9|NA|TRBJ2-5
CASSAGQGQETQYF
TGTGCCAGCAGCGCCGGACAGGGCCAAGAGACCCAGTACTTC
>NA|TRBV5-4|NA|TRBJ2-5
CAVLIQETQYF
TGTGCCGTTCTTATACAAGAGACCCAGTACTTC
>TRBD1|TRBV28|NA|TRBJ1-1
CASSLAHGQGVGRGHTEAFF
TGTGCCAGCAGTTTAGCCCACGGACAGGGGGTGGGAAGGGGGCACACTGAAGCTTTCTTT
>NA|TRBV5-6|NA|TRBJ1-2
CASSIPGDNYGYTF
TGTGCCAGCAGCATCCCAGGGGATAACTATGGCTACACCTTC
>TRBD1|TRBV10-2|NA|TRBJ2-3
CASSESTPGQGLDTQYF
TGCGCCAGCAGTGAGTCGACCCCGGGACAGGGATTAGATACGCAGTATTTT
>TRBD2|TRBV7-2|once|TRBJ2-7
CASSLGGLIYEQYF
TGTGCCAGCAGCTTGGGGGGGTTGATCTACGAGCAGTACTTC
>NA|TRBV6-6|NA|TRBJ2-1
CASSTGTWQFF
TGTGCCAGCAGCACCGGGACTTGGCAGTTCTTC
>NA|TRBV5-5|NA|TRBJ2-2
CASSHGLTNTGELFF
TGTGCCAGCAGCCACGGACTGACGAACACCGGGGAGCTGTTTTTT
>TRBD1|TRBV24-1|NA|TRBJ2-1
CATSDRTPGQGMGEQFF
TGTGCCACCAGTGATCGAACACCGGGACAGGGTATGGGTGAGCAGTTCTTC